One sample yielded the 26 T cell receptor beta chains listed below, sequenced in a study of cytomegalovirus exposure and HLA in healthy donors. The PCR had 60 Vbeta and 13 Jbeta primers. Data came from immunoSEQ multiplex PCR; TCRdb stores just in-frame clones and leaves some out. Counted here are about 160,000 clones, 75% occurring once; the ten biggest clones make up less than 3%. Specimen: PBMCs. These receptors came from a female donor in good health and CMV-seronegative.

This chain connects TRBV6-6 to TRBJ2-5; TRBD2 matches 10 bases. The CDR3 contains 16 residues. Germline CDR1 MNHNY, CDR2 SVGAGI (reference sequence). V dropped 2 bases and J dropped 6; count of bases not matched to a gene: 9. CDR3 nucleotide sequence: TGTGCCAGCAGTTACGGGGTAGCGGGGGGTTGGAAGACCCAGTACTTC. It specifies CASSYGVAGGWKTQYF.

This clone showed up just once. This sequence joins TRBV7-6 and TRBJ1-6; D not certain. The V and J ends lost 1 base and 2 bases respectively, with 9 bases between them. The CDR3 has 16 residues. Germline CDR1 and CDR2: SGHVS and FNYEAQ. The CDR3 region has the DNA TGTGCCAGCAGCTTAGAAACGGGAGCCTATAATTCACCCCTCCACTTT. Translating it yields CASSLETGAYNSPLHF. The full variable domain, completed using reference TRBV7-6 and TRBJ1-6, is GAGVSQSPRYKVTKRGQDVALRCDPISGHVSLYWYRQALGQGPEFLTYFNYEAQQDKSGLPNDRFSAERPEGSISTLTIQRTEQRDSAMYRCASSLETGAYNSPLHFGNGTRLTVT.

The chain joins TRBV7-5 to TRBJ1-4; the D call TRBD1 from the table was never checked on the DNA. TRBV7-5 is assigned pseudogene status. This CDR3 spans 15 amino acids. The DNA of the CDR3 is TGTGCCAGAAGCTCAGACAGGGGGCGTGATGAAAAACTGTTTTTT. It encodes CARSSDRGRDEKLFF.

The genes are TRBV6-5 and TRBJ1-6; tentatively, D is TRBD1 (6 bases). V shed 2 bases and J shed 6 bases, with 11 bases lying between them. Germline assignment: CDR1 MNHEY and CDR2 SVGAGI. The CDR3 loop spans 15 amino acids. This CDR3 reads CASSYDRRLNSPLHF. The CDR3 DNA sequence: TGTGCCAGCAGTTACGACAGGCGTCTTAATTCACCCCTCCACTTT.

The chain couples TRBV6-4 to TRBJ2-2; D gene uncertain. V was trimmed by 4 bases and J by 5 bases, leaving 11 bases between them. CDR3 length: 14 amino acids. Per the germline V gene, CDR1 is MRHNA and CDR2 is SNTAGT. The CDR3 DNA reads as TGTGCCAGCAGTGTAGATCCCCAAACCGGGGAGCTGTTTTTT. As protein: CASSVDPQTGELFF.

The chain has TRBV29-1 and TRBJ1-1; 11 positions agree with TRBD1. The CDR3 sequence is 14 residues long. V lost 6 bases and J lost 2; bases outside the gene matches: 5. Germline lookup yields CDR1 SQVTM and CDR2 ANQGSEA. The DNA for the CDR3 is TGCAGCGTGGGACAGGGGGAGGGTAACACTGAAGCTTTCTTT. Its protein product is CSVGQGEGNTEAFF.

This clone was found a few times. The chain joins TRBV2 to TRBJ2-1; 9 positions agree with TRBD2. Per germline, CDR1 SNHLY and CDR2 FYNNEI. J was trimmed by 6 bases and V by 6 bases; bases with no gene match: 9. CDR3 length: 15 residues. The CDR3 spells CASRFSGGGGNEQFF. In DNA form, the CDR3 reads TGTGCCAGCAGGTTTAGCGGGGGAGGTGGCAATGAGCAGTTCTTC.

The V and J genes are TRBV6-4 and TRBJ2-7; no clear D gene. Between the trimmed V and J ends, which lost 7 bases and 3 bases, there was a span of 13 bases. The CDR3 totals 13 residues. Looked up from germline, CDR1 is MRHNA and CDR2 is SNTAGT. This CDR3 is CASILNSCYEQYF. Written as DNA, the CDR3 is TGTGCCAGCATCCTAAATTCCTGCTACGAGCAGTACTTC.

The genes are TRBV5-1 and TRBJ2-1; 11 nucleotides agree with TRBD2. Germline-derived CDR1 and CDR2 are SGHRS and YFSETQ. This CDR3 is built from 15 residues. V dropped 5 bases and J dropped 7; count of bases not matched to a gene: 8. The CDR3 nucleotides are TGCGCCAGCAGGCCTACTAGCGGGGGAGGGAATGAGCAGTTCTTC. It yields the protein CASRPTSGGGNEQFF.

The rearrangement links TRBV27 to TRBJ2-3; D may be TRBD2 (6 bases). The CDR3 runs to 14 residues. Trimming removed 8 bases from V and 5 bases from J, with 17 bases in between. Per the germline V gene, CDR1 is MNHEY and CDR2 is SMNVEV (reference sequence). The DNA of the CDR3 is TGTGCCAGCCGACGGGCGGGATCGAGAGATACGCAGTATTTT. It specifies CASRRAGSRDTQYF.

The chain employs TRBV6-5 and TRBJ2-3; 7 bases are shared with TRBD2. Germline CDR1 is MNHEY and CDR2 is SVGAGI. CDR3 length: 15 residues. The V gene end was trimmed by 3 bases and the J gene end by 2 bases; junction bases not matched to a gene: 5. CDR3 nucleotide sequence: TGTGCCAGCAGTTATGGGAGCGGGATCACAGATACGCAGTATTTT. Translating it yields CASSYGSGITDTQYF.

V usage is TRBV11-2 and J usage is TRBJ1-1; D perhaps matches TRBD1 (6 bases). Germline loops: CDR1 SGHAT, CDR2 FQNNGV. V lost 2 bases to trimming and J lost 0 bases, with 16 bases between them. CDR3 size: 17 residues. In DNA, the CDR3 is TGTGCCAGCAGCTTACTCCCGACAGGAACCATGAACACTGAAGCTTTCTTT. This translates into CASSLLPTGTMNTEAFF.

The V and J genes are TRBV7-2 and TRBJ2-1; 8 bases agree with TRBD2. The V segment lost 5 bases and the J segment 1 base; nucleotides outside the gene matches: 7. The CDR3 contains 16 residues. Germline CDR1 SGHTA, CDR2 FQGNSA. For the CDR3, the DNA is TGTGCCAGCAGCCTCTCCGGGGGGGTATCCTACAATGAGCAGTTCTTC. Protein product: CASSLSGGVSYNEQFF.

The J gene is TRBJ2-7, the V gene TRBV4-2; TRBD2 agrees at 9 bases. Germline V gene sequence: CDR1 LGHNA, CDR2 YNFKEQ. The ends lost 0 bases at V and 4 bases at J; junction bases unmatched: 7. The CDR3 runs to 16 residues. The CDR3 bases are TGTGCCAGCAGCCAAGATGTAGGCGGGAGGGCATACGAGCAGTACTTC. Translated, it gives CASSQDVGGRAYEQYF.

This clone was counted between two and nine times. Other DNA sequences of this sample code for an identical CDR3. The chain employs TRBV7-9 and TRBJ2-7, with D unclear. The germline gives CDR1 SEHNR, CDR2 FQNEAQ (reference sequence). The CDR3 runs 13 residues. Trimming removed 1 base from V and 4 bases from J, with 8 bases in between. DNA of the CDR3: TGTGCCAGCAGCTTAGGTGCCGGGTACGAGCAGTACTTC. Its protein is CASSLGAGYEQYF.

The chain is built from TRBV6-1 and TRBJ1-5; 7 bases are shared with TRBD1. V lost 6 bases to trimming and J lost 2 bases; unmatched junction nucleotides: 4. CDR1 is MNHNS and CDR2 is SASEGT in the germline V gene. The CDR3 extends over 14 amino acids. The CDR3 sequence is CASSRQGGNQPQHF. The CDR3 region has the DNA TGTGCCAGCAGCCGACAGGGAGGCAATCAGCCCCAGCATTTT.

The rearrangement uses TRBV9 and TRBJ2-7; TRBD2 matches at 8 bases. Germline CDR1 reads SGDLS; CDR2 reads YYNGEE. The CDR3 is 14 amino acids. The junction had 9 bases not matched to a gene; V was cut back by 4 bases and J by 6 bases. CDR3 sequence (DNA): TGTGCCAGCAGCCGGGGGGGCGCCCCGTCCGAGCAGTACTTC. It specifies CASSRGGAPSEQYF.

This clone was counted a single time. The V call is TRBV19, the J call TRBJ2-1; perhaps TRBD1 as D (5 bases). V lost 3 bases and J lost 6, with 18 bases in between. Germline lookup yields CDR1 LNHDA and CDR2 SQIVND (reference sequence). CDR3 size: 16 residues. The CDR3 spells CASSIHGAGKGNEQFF. As DNA, the CDR3 is TGTGCCAGTAGTATTCATGGGGCAGGGAAGGGCAATGAGCAGTTCTTC.

The rearrangement joins TRBV28 to TRBJ2-7, with 10 bases identical to TRBD1. The ends lost 5 bases at V and 6 bases at J; junction bases unmatched: 10. There are 15 residues in the CDR3. CDR1 is MDHEN and CDR2 is SYDVKM in the germline V gene. For the CDR3, the DNA is TGTGCCAGCAGTCAGCCGGGACAGGGGAAACTCGAGCAGTACTTC. It specifies CASSQPGQGKLEQYF.

This sequence joins TRBV28 and TRBJ2-7; TRBD2 might be the D (6 bases). Germline V gives CDR1 MDHEN, CDR2 SYDVKM. Trimming took off 4 bases at V and 4 bases at J, with 17 bases between the two ends. This CDR3 contains 15 residues. The CDR3 is CASSSTGVGLYEQYF. CDR3 DNA sequence: TGTGCCAGCAGTTCAACAGGAGTGGGACTTTACGAGCAGTACTTC.

The CDR3 DNA follows: TGTGCCAGCAGCTTGGGGTGGGGCGATTCACCCCTCCACTTT. This encodes CASSLGWGDSPLHF. The rearrangement joins TRBV5-6 to TRBJ1-6; possible D gene TRBD1, 5 bases. Germline V gene sequence: CDR1 SGHDT, CDR2 YYEEEE. Trimming took 0 bases from V and 8 from J, leaving 9 bases between them. The CDR3 totals 14 residues.

The CDR3 DNA is TGTGCCAGTAAGACGACAGCCTATGGCTACACCTTC. This codes for CASKTTAYGYTF. The chain employs TRBV19 and TRBJ1-2; the D gene is possibly TRBD1 (5 bases). CDR1 LNHDA and CDR2 SQIVND come from the germline V gene (reference sequence). The CDR3 runs 12 residues. V was shortened by 7 bases and J by 4 bases, with 10 bases between the two germline ends.

The chain recombines TRBV6-5 with TRBJ2-1; 11 positions agree with TRBD2. This CDR3 is built from 15 residues. The V and J ends lost 5 bases and 6 bases, in that order; junction bases with no gene match: 6. Germline V gene sequence: CDR1 MNHEY, CDR2 SVGAGI. The CDR3: CASSTTSGRANEQFF. The CDR3 DNA reads as TGTGCCAGCAGTACCACTAGCGGGAGAGCCAATGAGCAGTTCTTC.

This rearrangement joins TRBV30 to TRBJ1-5, with TRBD1 as a possible D gene (6 bases). The CDR3 length is 13 residues. Germline assignment: CDR1 GTSNPN and CDR2 SVGIG (reference sequence). V lost 5 bases and J lost 4, with 12 bases in between. The CDR3 DNA reads TGTGCCTGGCAGGGGCAGGAAAATCAGCCCCAGCATTTT. Its protein product is CAWQGQENQPQHF.

The rearrangement links TRBV28 to TRBJ2-1; 9 nucleotides line up with TRBD2. Germline CDR1 reads MDHEN; CDR2 reads SYDVKM. The CDR3 has 15 residues. The V and J ends lost 2 bases and 7 bases, in that order; junction bases with no gene match: 6. CDR3 loop: CASSLPLGLANEQFF. Written as DNA, the CDR3 is TGTGCCAGCAGTTTACCTCTGGGACTAGCTAATGAGCAGTTCTTC.

The rearrangement uses TRBV6-4 and TRBJ2-6, with D possibly being TRBD1 (6 bases). CDR1 is MRHNA, CDR2 SNTAGT, per germline. This CDR3 contains 15 residues. Trimming took 6 bases from V and 2 from J, leaving 11 bases between them. The CDR3 region has the DNA TGTGCCAGCAGCGAGGGGGATCCTGGGGCCAACGTCCTGACTTTC. Amino acid sequence: CASSEGDPGANVLTF.